Following are 3 T cell receptor beta chains from one sample sequenced in a study of CD8+ T cells in alopecia areata. RNA extraction and reverse transcription yielded cDNA as sequencing template. This table comes from immunoSEQ multiplex PCR, and its TCRdb copy is limited to in-frame clones, with some not included. Counted here are 140,000 to 150,000 clones, around 50% occurring once; the ten biggest clones make up roughly 15%. The treatment was: oral pan-JAK inhibitor, 5-10 mg twice daily. The sequences come from CD8+ T cells sorted from blood, collected at week 4, from a patient treated with tofacitinib. The receptors come from a human donor with alopecia areata.

V gene TRBV6-5 combines with J gene TRBJ2-7; a weak D match, TRBD1 (5 bases). V lost 5 bases and J 9 bases, leaving 20 bases between the germline ends. CDR3 length: 14 residues. From germline, CDR1 is MNHEY and CDR2 SVGAGI. CDR3 residues: CASSRQPPSEAQYF. CDR3 DNA sequence: TGTGCCAGCAGTCGACAGCCACCCTCCGAGGCGCAGTACTTC.

In this sample, this clone turned up a few times. This chain uses TRBV25-1 with TRBJ1-2, with D unresolved. The CDR3 has 15 residues. V dropped 3 bases and J dropped 3 bases, with 14 bases sitting between them. Germline-derived CDR1 and CDR2 are MGHDK and SYGVNS. DNA of the CDR3: TGTGCCAGCAGTGACACAGCCTCTTGGGACTATGGCTACACCTTC. It codes for CASSDTASWDYGYTF.

This CDR3 is CAWSVQDTDTQYF. The CDR3 DNA follows: TGTGCCTGGAGTGTACAGGACACAGATACGCAGTATTTT. The chain joins TRBV30 to TRBJ2-3; D might be TRBD1 (5 bases). CDR1 is GTSNPN and CDR2 is SVGIG in the germline V gene (reference sequence). The CDR3 consists of 13 residues. V lost 0 bases and J 2 bases, leaving 6 bases between the germline ends.